This T cell receptor (beta chain) derives from a study of control samples from healthy donors and cancer patients. Some clones are missing from TCRdb's copy, which holds only in-frame ones; the method was immunoSEQ multiplex PCR. The repertoire holds 190,000 or so clones, with 80% to 95% as singletons. The J segment lost 0 bases and the V segment lost 4 bases, leaving 4 bases of the junction unmatched. The CDR3 consists of 14 residues. Germline-derived CDR1 and CDR2 are GTSNPN and SVGIG (reference sequence). The sequenced sample was blood. The receptor was isolated from a man between 18 and 35 years old in good health. The rearrangement uses TRBV30 and TRBJ2-7; 9 nucleotides agree with TRBD1. This CDR3 is CAWIPGQGSYEQYF. CDR3 DNA sequence: TGTGCCTGGATCCCGGGACAGGGCTCCTACGAGCAGTACTTC.